The next 17 T cell receptor beta chains were all read from a single sample in a study of T-cell memory formation after mild COVID-19 listed by TCRdb under 2021. Receptors were amplified or captured by 5' RACE. Sequencing instrument: Illumina NovaSeq 6000. TCRdb passed the public sequencing reads through fastp at Q25 and MiXCR, retaining productive beta sequences. Every CDR3 protein is listed once, alongside the most common genes and DNA of its rows. In all, the sample holds a few hundred thousand distinct CDR3 sequences, and under 30% of those were seen once. Approximately 10% of the sample belongs to the ten largest clones. The specimen sequenced was PBMCs or a T cell subset sorted from them (not recorded which). The origin of the receptors is an adult woman who had mild COVID-19 (a few samples of this study predate the infection). The sample titles of this study are shuffled in the database, so cell type and time point are left out; the donor was told from shared clones.

This chain joins TRBV20-1 and TRBJ2-7; 8 bases agree with TRBD1. Per germline, CDR1 DFQATT and CDR2 SNEGSKA (reference sequence). Trimming cost V 3 bases and J 3 bases; bases outside gene matches: 4. The CDR3 contains 13 residues. The CDR3 DNA is TGCAGTGCTAGCCGGGACAGGAACTACGAGCAGTACTTC. This translates into CSASRDRNYEQYF.

J is TRBJ2-7 and V is TRBV28, with D possibly TRBD2 on 6 matching bases. Germline V gene lookup returns CDR1 MDHEN and CDR2 SYDVKM. This CDR3 comprises 14 residues. Trimming took 2 bases from V and 3 from J, leaving 11 bases between them. The CDR3 DNA reads as TGTGCCAGCAGTTTACCCTGGGGGGTCTACGAGCAGTACTTC. Amino acids: CASSLPWGVYEQYF.

This clonotype was recorded at least ten times. At one end the junction does not follow the germline gene, possibly because of a read error. As DNA, the CDR3 is TGTGCCAGCAGCTTGGCGCTAGCGACCGGGGAGCTGTTTTTT. Its protein product is CASSLALATGELFF. This chain connects TRBV5-1 to TRBJ2-2; TRBD2 might be the D (6 bases). The germline V gene encodes CDR1 SGHRS and CDR2 YFSETQ. This CDR3 comprises 14 residues.

This chain connects TRBV12-3 or TRBV12-4 to TRBJ1-5; no reliable D call. Trimming cost V 3 bases and J 11 bases, with 11 bases left between them. CDR3 size: 12 residues. This CDR3 is CASSFSGQAQHF. As DNA, the CDR3 is TGTGCCAGCAGTTTTTCCGGCCAGGCCCAGCATTTT.

The V and J genes are TRBV29-1 and TRBJ1-2; D call uncertain. Germline-derived CDR1 and CDR2 are SQVTM and ANQGSEA. V lost 4 bases to trimming and J lost 8 bases, with 5 bases between them. The CDR3 runs 9 residues. The CDR3 spells CSVGEGYTF. As DNA, the CDR3 is TGCAGCGTTGGGGAGGGCTACACCTTC.

The V and J genes are TRBV5-1 and TRBJ2-3; 9 positions match TRBD1. The CDR3 sequence is 15 residues long. V shed 4 bases, J shed 0 bases, and the junction held 3 bases outside the gene matches. CDR1 SGHRS and CDR2 YFSETQ come from the germline V gene. The CDR3 here is CASSKTGGSTDTQYF. CDR3 DNA: TGCGCCAGCAGCAAGACAGGGGGAAGCACAGATACGCAGTATTTT.

The sample holds a few counts of this clonotype. This chain joins TRBV9 and TRBJ2-5; 8 positions agree with TRBD2. The J segment lost 4 bases and the V segment lost 0 bases, leaving 8 bases of the junction unmatched. The CDR3 is 16 amino acids. CDR1 and CDR2 (germline): SGDLS, YYNGEE. CDR3 nucleotides: TGTGCCAGCAGCGTAGCGTTCGGGAGGGGAAGAGAGACCCAGTACTTC. This encodes CASSVAFGRGRETQYF. Filled out from reference TRBV9 and TRBJ2-5, the complete variable domain reads DSGVTQTPKHLITATGQRVTLRCSPRSGDLSVYWYQQSLDQGLQFLIQYYNGEERAKGNILERFSAQQFPDLHSELNLSSLELGDSALYFCASSVAFGRGRETQYFGPGTRLLVL.

The chain couples TRBV20-1 to TRBJ1-5; D is unresolved. Germline V gene data show CDR1 as DFQATT and CDR2 as SNEGSKA (reference sequence). CDR3 length equals 11 residues. V was pared by 4 bases and J by 13 bases, with 14 bases between. The CDR3, as DNA: TGCAGTGCTAATTTCGCAGATATACAGCATTTT. This translates into CSANFADIQHF.

The V call is TRBV3-1, the J call TRBJ2-5; TRBD1 agrees at 9 bases. The germline V gene has CDR1 LGHDT and CDR2 YNNKEL (reference sequence). The CDR3 runs 15 residues. Losses at the gene ends were 4 bases for V and 5 bases for J; bases not matched to a gene: 8. The chain's CDR3 is CASSLRQGGSETQYF. The CDR3 nucleotides are TGTGCCAGCAGCCTGAGACAGGGGGGGAGCGAGACCCAGTACTTC.

This clonotype was recorded a few times. V usage is TRBV7-9 and J usage is TRBJ1-1; tentative D call: TRBD1 (5 bases). The CDR3 has 15 amino acids. Germline CDR1 is SEHNR and CDR2 is FQNEAQ (reference sequence). Trimming removed 3 bases at V and 2 bases at J, with 13 bases between. DNA of the CDR3: TGTGCCAGCAGCTTTTGGGGCGGAGATAACACTGAAGCTTTCTTT. Its protein product is CASSFWGGDNTEAFF.

There are a few counts of this clonotype. This rearrangement joins TRBV12-3 or TRBV12-4 to TRBJ2-7, with D perhaps matching TRBD2 (5 bases). The ends were cut back, 6 bases at V and 2 bases at J, with 11 bases in the middle. CDR3 size: 13 residues. This CDR3 is CASRTTETYEQYF. The DNA of the CDR3 is TGTGCCAGCAGGACTACTGAGACCTACGAGCAGTACTTC.

A few counts support this clonotype. The chain combines TRBV7-2 with TRBJ2-5; 8 nucleotides match TRBD1. Germline assignment: CDR1 SGHTA and CDR2 FQGNSA. V lost 1 base to trimming and J lost 1 base; unmatched junction nucleotides: 5. The CDR3 consists of 16 residues. The DNA for the CDR3 is TGTGCCAGCAGCTTAGGGTGGACAGGGCTCCAAGAGACCCAGTACTTC. It translates to CASSLGWTGLQETQYF.

This clonotype was observed at least ten times. This chain joins TRBV9 and TRBJ2-7; D remains unclear. Trimming removed 4 bases from V and 4 bases from J, with 12 bases in between. CDR3 size: 13 residues. Germline loops: CDR1 SGDLS, CDR2 YYNGEE. In DNA, the CDR3 is TGTGCCAGCAGCCAACACTCGGAATACGAGCAGTACTTC. As protein: CASSQHSEYEQYF. Supplemented by reference TRBV9 and TRBJ2-7, the full variable domain reads DSGVTQTPKHLITATGQRVTLRCSPRSGDLSVYWYQQSLDQGLQFLIQYYNGEERAKGNILERFSAQQFPDLHSELNLSSLELGDSALYFCASSQHSEYEQYFGPGTRLTVT.

The V gene is TRBV11-2, the J gene TRBJ2-3; no firm D call. This CDR3 region has 13 residues. Germline V CDR1 and CDR2: SGHAT, FQNNGV. Trimming took 1 base from V and 2 from J, leaving 4 bases between them. CDR3 in amino acids: CASSLATTDTQYF. The CDR3 coding sequence is TGTGCCAGCAGCTTAGCGACCACAGATACGCAGTATTTT.

This clonotype showed up just a few times. V and J are TRBV12-3 or TRBV12-4 and TRBJ2-7, with D possibly TRBD1 on 6 matching bases. This CDR3 contains 14 residues. V gave up 8 bases and J gave up 3 bases, with 17 bases separating them. CDR3 amino acids: CASGQTGSLYEQYF. In DNA form, the CDR3 reads TGTGCCAGCGGCCAAACAGGGAGTCTCTACGAGCAGTACTTC.

The chain recombines TRBV6-6 with TRBJ2-5, with D unresolved. Germline CDR1 MNHNY, CDR2 SVGAGI (reference sequence). V lost 0 bases and J lost 5, with 13 bases in between. The CDR3 runs 15 residues. For the CDR3, the DNA is TGTGCCAGCAGTTACTCCACCCGGTTAGGCGAGACCCAGTACTTC. As protein: CASSYSTRLGETQYF.

This chain joins TRBV29-1 and TRBJ2-1; 9 positions agree with TRBD2. Germline CDR1 and CDR2: SQVTM and ANQGSEA. Unmatched junction bases numbered 9, after V lost 5 bases and J lost 13 bases. There are 12 residues in the CDR3. CDR3 nucleotides: TGCAGCGTTCAGGCGGGAGGGCCCGGACAGTTCTTC. It codes for CSVQAGGPGQFF.